Listed here are 23 T cell receptor beta chains from one sample, sequenced in a study of early T cells in non-severe SARS-CoV-2 infection. TCRdb reprocessed the 5' RACE reads via MiXCR and lists one record per CDR3 protein. The sample consists of roughly 80,000 distinct CDR3 sequences, 10% to 12% of them appearing once. The sample was whole blood, taken at baseline. The receptor source for this set is an adult who was a healthcare worker with PCR-confirmed SARS-CoV-2 infection or an uninfected control (not recorded which).

This clonotype was observed a few times. J is TRBJ1-2 and V is TRBV5-1; no firm D call. Germline-derived CDR1 and CDR2 are SGHRS and YFSETQ. V lost 3 bases, J lost 7 bases, and 16 bases lay in between. The CDR3 is made up of 14 amino acids. CDR3 in DNA: TGCGCCAGCAGCTCATCGGGAGGACCGCGTGGCTACACCTTC. Encoded protein: CASSSSGGPRGYTF.

The sample holds a few counts of this clonotype. The CDR3 spells CASGEQGSGTDTQYF. The CDR3 DNA follows: TGTGCCAGCGGAGAACAGGGAAGTGGCACAGATACGCAGTATTTT. V gene TRBV6-4 combines with J gene TRBJ2-3; a possible D gene is TRBD1 (6 bases). CDR3 size: 15 residues. Germline V gene sequence: CDR1 MRHNA, CDR2 SNTAGT. Trimming shortened V by 8 bases and J by 1 base, and 16 bases separated the two germline ends.

This clonotype was detected ten times or more. The chain couples TRBV19 to TRBJ1-2, with a weak D call TRBD1 (5 bases). Germline CDR1 and CDR2: LNHDA and SQIVND (reference sequence). The CDR3 loop spans 14 amino acids. V shed 4 bases and J shed 2 bases, with 11 bases lying between them. The CDR3 nucleotides read TGTGCCAGTAGTAATCAGGGATCCAACTATGGCTACACCTTC. Residues: CASSNQGSNYGYTF.

This clonotype was picked up a small number of times. The chain combines TRBV19 with TRBJ1-1, with D unresolved. CDR3 length: 12 amino acids. V lost 7 bases to trimming and J lost 3 bases, with 9 bases between them. The germline V gene has CDR1 LNHDA and CDR2 SQIVND (reference sequence). CDR3 loop: CASTKRDTEAFF. CDR3 in DNA: TGTGCCAGTACAAAGAGAGACACTGAAGCTTTCTTT. Supplemented by reference TRBV19 and TRBJ1-1, the full variable domain reads DGGITQSPKYLFRKEGQNVTLSCEQNLNHDAMYWYRQDPGQGLRLIYYSQIVNDFQKGDIAEGYSVSREKKESFPLTVTSAQKNPTAFYLCASTKRDTEAFFGQGTRLTVV.

This chain connects TRBV20-1 to TRBJ2-1, with 8 positions matching TRBD2. Trimming at V came to 6 bases and at J to 5 bases, leaving 6 bases not matched to a gene. CDR3 length: 13 residues. Germline V gene data show CDR1 as DFQATT and CDR2 as SNEGSKA (reference sequence). Here the CDR3 reads CSAGRAENNEQFF. The CDR3 DNA sequence: TGCAGTGCCGGGAGGGCAGAAAACAATGAGCAGTTCTTC.

This chain joins TRBV7-9 and TRBJ1-4, with 7 bases aligning to TRBD1. The germline V gene has CDR1 SEHNR and CDR2 FQNEAQ (reference sequence). After removal of 9 bases from V and 8 bases from J, the junction contained 6 bases not matched to a gene. This CDR3 contains 12 residues. For the CDR3, the DNA is TGTGCCAGTAGACAGGGTGCCGAAAAACTGTTTTTT. This codes for CASRQGAEKLFF.

The chain employs TRBV9 and TRBJ1-5; the D is unclear. Per the germline V gene, CDR1 is SGDLS and CDR2 is YYNGEE. The V end was cut by 0 bases, the J end by 0 bases, with 7 bases between. The CDR3 is made up of 15 amino acids. The CDR3 DNA reads as TGTGCCAGCAGCGTAGGCAGCTATAGCAATCAGCCCCAGCATTTT. Translating gives CASSVGSYSNQPQHF.

The chain has TRBV28 and TRBJ2-2; D is ambiguous. V shed 5 bases and J shed 1 base, with 8 bases lying between them. The length of the CDR3 is 14 residues. In germline, CDR1 is MDHEN, CDR2 SYDVKM. The CDR3 nucleotides read TGTGCCAGCAGTGCATCCTGGAACACCGGGGAGCTGTTTTTT. Translation: CASSASWNTGELFF.

This clonotype has more than one count but fewer than ten. The chain is built from TRBV18 and TRBJ2-3; D might be TRBD1 or TRBD2, each matching 5 bases. CDR1 and CDR2 (germline): KGHSH, LQKENI. The CDR3 extends over 14 amino acids. V was trimmed by 4 bases and J by 3 bases, leaving 11 bases between them. CDR3 residues: CASSHPGRTDTQYF. The DNA of the CDR3 is TGTGCCAGCTCACACCCGGGACGAACAGATACGCAGTATTTT.

This clonotype was detected ten times or more. The chain is built from TRBV29-1 and TRBJ1-2; 8 nucleotides agree with TRBD1. The CDR3 runs to 13 residues. Germline CDR1 SQVTM, CDR2 ANQGSEA. V lost 0 bases, J lost 7 bases, and 4 bases stayed unmatched. Here the CDR3 DNA reads TGCAGCGTTGAAGATCAGGGGGCTGGTGGCTACACCTTC. Amino acid sequence: CSVEDQGAGGYTF.

CDR3 in amino acids: CSVMGLAGSGETQYF. CDR3 DNA sequence: TGCAGCGTCATGGGTCTAGCGGGGTCCGGGGAGACCCAGTACTTC. The chain employs TRBV29-1 and TRBJ2-5; 9 positions match TRBD2. The CDR3 is made up of 15 amino acids. CDR1 is SQVTM and CDR2 is ANQGSEA in the germline V gene. With V trimmed by 6 bases and J by 5 bases, 13 bases remained unmatched.

The sample holds many counts of this clonotype. V usage is TRBV29-1 and J usage is TRBJ1-6; TRBD1 might be the D (5 bases). The germline V gene encodes CDR1 SQVTM and CDR2 ANQGSEA. The germline V and J ends were trimmed by 5 bases and 6 bases, with 8 bases remaining between them. This CDR3 is 12 amino acids long. The CDR3 protein is CSVRDGNSPLHF. Written as DNA, the CDR3 is TGCAGCGTTCGGGACGGTAATTCACCCCTCCACTTT.

There are a few counts of this clonotype. This rearrangement joins TRBV20-1 to TRBJ1-4; possible D gene TRBD1, 6 bases. The CDR3 loop spans 16 amino acids. The V end was cut by 3 bases, the J end by 3 bases, with 17 bases between. Germline lookup yields CDR1 DFQATT and CDR2 SNEGSKA (reference sequence). CDR3 residues: CSARNTGAKANEKLFF. DNA for the CDR3: TGCAGTGCTAGGAATACGGGGGCGAAAGCTAATGAAAAACTGTTTTTT.

As regards this clonotype: A much larger clone lies one base from this, so it may be a read error. The CDR3 DNA is TGTGCCAGCAGCTCGAACAAGGGGCAAGAAAAACTGTTTTTT. This gives the protein CASSSNKGQEKLFF. This chain joins TRBV7-2 and TRBJ1-4; tentative D call: TRBD1 (5 bases). CDR3 length: 14 residues. In germline, CDR1 is SGHTA, CDR2 FQGNSA. V shed 4 bases and J shed 8 bases, with 14 bases lying between them. Complete variable domain (other parts from reference TRBV7-2 and TRBJ1-4): GAGVSQSPSNKVTEKGKDVELRCDPISGHTALYWYRQSLGQGLEFLIYFQGNSAPDKSGLPSDRFSAERTGGSVSTLTIQRTQQEDSAVYLCASSSNKGQEKLFFGSGTQLSVL.

This clonotype appeared a few times. This chain connects TRBV28 to TRBJ1-2; D gene ambiguous. The CDR3 covers 13 residues. Germline loops: CDR1 MDHEN, CDR2 SYDVKM. Between the trimmed V and J ends, which lost 3 bases and 5 bases, there was a span of 10 bases. Here the CDR3 DNA reads TGTGCCAGCAGTTTCGGGAGCTATTATGGCTACACCTTC. Its protein product is CASSFGSYYGYTF.

V usage is TRBV19 and J usage is TRBJ2-3; 8 positions match TRBD2. Germline V gives CDR1 LNHDA, CDR2 SQIVND (reference sequence). The CDR3 sequence is 19 residues long. With 5 bases clipped from V and 0 bases from J, the junction kept 16 bases outside the gene matches. The CDR3 DNA reads as TGTGCCAGTAGTGGCGCCGGTGCGGGGGGCTACCCTAGCACAGATACGCAGTATTTT. This gives the protein CASSGAGAGGYPSTDTQYF.

The chain carries TRBV6-5 and TRBJ1-5; 9 bases agree with TRBD1. The CDR3 is 17 amino acids. After removal of 6 bases from V and 0 bases from J, the junction contained 9 bases not matched to a gene. Germline CDR1 MNHEY, CDR2 SVGAGI. The CDR3 DNA reads TGTGCCAGCAGCCCGGGACAGGGAACATATAGCAATCAGCCCCAGCATTTT. Translated, it gives CASSPGQGTYSNQPQHF.

This clonotype was observed many times. This chain links TRBV28 with TRBJ2-7; no clear D gene. V dropped 2 bases and J dropped 3 bases, with 14 bases sitting between them. Per germline, CDR1 MDHEN and CDR2 SYDVKM. The CDR3 sequence is 15 residues long. CDR3: CASSLGNPGLYEQYF. The CDR3 coding sequence is TGTGCCAGCAGTTTAGGTAACCCCGGCCTCTACGAGCAGTACTTC.

The chain links TRBV7-9 to TRBJ1-6; 9 nucleotides align to TRBD1. There are 15 residues in the CDR3. Trimming cost V 5 bases and J 7 bases; bases outside gene matches: 6. Germline V gene data show CDR1 as SEHNR and CDR2 as FQNEAQ (reference sequence). The CDR3 loop reads CASSNPGQGNSPLHF. CDR3 nucleotides: TGTGCCAGCAGCAATCCGGGACAGGGAAATTCACCCCTCCACTTT.

The table lists this clonotype with many counts. V gene TRBV18 combines with J gene TRBJ1-2; the D is unclear. This CDR3 has 14 residues. CDR1 is KGHSH, CDR2 LQKENI, per germline. V was trimmed by 5 bases and J by 4 bases, leaving 14 bases between them. DNA of the CDR3: TGTGCCAGCTCATTAAAGGGTCTCACCTATGGCTACACCTTC. It yields the protein CASSLKGLTYGYTF.

This clonotype came up many times. J is TRBJ1-6 and V is TRBV28, with D hard to call. V was shortened by 3 bases and J by 0 bases, with 9 bases between the two germline ends. There are 16 residues in the CDR3. Looked up from germline, CDR1 is MDHEN and CDR2 is SYDVKM. DNA for the CDR3: TGTGCCAGCAGTTTTCGTGGGAGCTCCTATAATTCACCCCTCCACTTT. Translation: CASSFRGSSYNSPLHF.

The gene calls are TRBV3-1 and TRBJ2-1, with TRBD2 matching 8 bases. The CDR3 has 13 amino acids. CDR1 is LGHDT, CDR2 YNNKEL, per germline (reference sequence). V lost 8 bases to trimming and J lost 7 bases; unmatched junction nucleotides: 7. CDR3 nucleotides: TGTGCCAGCGAGACTAGCGTTGGGAATGAGCAGTTCTTC. Its protein product is CASETSVGNEQFF.

This clonotype was counted a few times. The V and J genes are TRBV7-2 and TRBJ2-1; TRBD2 matches at 7 bases. Trimming took 5 bases from V and 0 from J; bases not matched to a gene: 7. This CDR3 is 16 amino acids long. Germline V CDR1 and CDR2: SGHTA, FQGNSA. As DNA, the CDR3 is TGTGCCAGCAGCCCCCGCAGCGGGGCCTCCTACAATGAGCAGTTCTTC. The encoded protein is CASSPRSGASYNEQFF.